This T cell receptor beta chain was sequenced for a study of blood T cell repertoires in COVID-19. Study as a whole: The study drew acute and convalescent COVID-19 samples from the United States, Italy and Spain. The cDNA or gDNA used as material had been derived from T cells, B-cell-depleted T cells, or PBMCs.

Original data processing: Amplification of reference gene primers provided the estimated nucleated cell counts. Profiling relied on immunoSEQ multiplex PCR, and the TCRdb table lists in-frame clones only, not all of them. For V, J and clone size, that table is used; D and trimming come from the DNA. This table holds around 60,000 clones, 81% found once. The V gene lost 2 bases and the J gene lost 4 bases, with 23 bases spanning the gap. CDR3 size: 18 residues. CDR1 KGHSH and CDR2 LQKENI come from the germline V gene. The chain employs TRBV18 and TRBJ1-2; D remains ambiguous. Sequenced sample: peripheral blood. This sequence originates from a woman over 75 with active or convalescent COVID-19. This chain's CDR3 is CASSPGKRPGSSIYGYTF. CDR3 nucleotide sequence: TGTGCCAGCTCACCAGGCAAGAGACCGGGATCTAGTATCTATGGCTACACCTTC. The whole variable domain, remainder taken from reference TRBV18 and TRBJ1-2, is NAGVMQNPRHLVRRRGQEARLRCSPMKGHSHVYWYRQLPEEGLKFMVYLQKENIIDESGMPKERFSAEFPKEGPSILRIQQVVRGDSAAYFCASSPGKRPGSSIYGYTFGSGTRLTVV.